What follows are 8 T cell receptor beta chains derived from one specimen sequenced in a study of T cells after yellow fever vaccination. TCRdb re-called the 5' RACE reads with MiXCR, one entry per CDR3 protein. The sample has about 320,000 distinct CDR3 sequences; around 6.8% are singletons. This sample comprised PBMCs, obtained approximately 40 days after the first yellow fever vaccination. The receptors shown here come from a man between 18 and 29 years old who received the YFV17D yellow fever vaccine.

This clonotype was seen many times. V and J are TRBV27 and TRBJ2-7; 7 bases map to TRBD1. This CDR3 has 14 residues. CDR1 MNHEY and CDR2 SMNVEV come from the germline V gene (reference sequence). With 2 bases clipped from V and 2 bases from J, the junction kept 3 bases outside the gene matches. CDR3 region: CASSLQGDAYEQYF. The CDR3 DNA reads as TGTGCCAGCAGTTTACAGGGGGACGCCTACGAGCAGTACTTC.

This clonotype was seen a few times. This chain joins TRBV19 and TRBJ2-5; TRBD2 agrees at 9 bases. Germline V lookup: CDR1 LNHDA, CDR2 SQIVND (reference sequence). The CDR3 totals 15 residues. The V segment lost 6 bases and the J segment 2 bases; nucleotides outside the gene matches: 7. The DNA of the CDR3 is TGTGCCAGTAGCCACACAACTAGCGGGCAAGAGACCCAGTACTTC. This gives the protein CASSHTTSGQETQYF. The full variable domain, rest sourced from reference TRBV19 and TRBJ2-5, is DGGITQSPKYLFRKEGQNVTLSCEQNLNHDAMYWYRQDPGQGLRLIYYSQIVNDFQKGDIAEGYSVSREKKESFPLTVTSAQKNPTAFYLCASSHTTSGQETQYFGPGTRLLVL.

V usage is TRBV12-3 or TRBV12-4 and J usage is TRBJ1-2; 9 bases are a match to TRBD1. V dropped 5 bases and J dropped 8; count of bases not matched to a gene: 3. The CDR3 sequence is 12 residues long. The CDR3 coding sequence is TGTGCCAGCAGTACAGGGGGCGCCGGCTACACCTTC. Translation: CASSTGGAGYTF.

This chain joins TRBV19 and TRBJ1-2, with 8 bases lining up with TRBD1. CDR3 size: 13 residues. Germline CDR1 LNHDA, CDR2 SQIVND (reference sequence). Trimming removed 6 bases from V and 3 bases from J; junction bases left unmatched: 3. The CDR3: CASRTTGDYGYTF. CDR3 in DNA: TGTGCCAGTAGGACGACAGGGGACTATGGCTACACCTTC.

This sequence joins TRBV6-5 and TRBJ1-1, with a possible D match to TRBD1 (5 bases). V lost 7 bases and J 7 bases, leaving 13 bases between the germline ends. The CDR3 sequence is 12 residues long. Germline values: CDR1 MNHEY, CDR2 SVGAGI. The CDR3 nucleotides are TGTGCCAGCACCCGGGGGGAAAGTGAAGCTTTCTTT. Protein: CASTRGESEAFF.

The gene calls are TRBV18 and TRBJ2-6; D may be TRBD2 (5 bases). The CDR3 is 17 amino acids. Trimming took off 3 bases at V and 0 bases at J, with 12 bases between the two ends. In germline, CDR1 is KGHSH, CDR2 LQKENI. This chain's CDR3 is CASSPRAATSGANVLTF. The CDR3 DNA follows: TGTGCCAGCTCACCGAGGGCAGCGACCTCTGGGGCCAACGTCCTGACTTTC.

This clonotype has a handful of counts. The CDR3 bases are TGTGCCAGCAGCAGAACGGGGACGGAAGCCAACTATGGCTACACCTTC. Translated: CASSRTGTEANYGYTF. The V call is TRBV7-9, the J call TRBJ1-2, with a tentative D call TRBD1 (5 bases). The CDR3 sequence is 16 residues long. Between the trimmed V and J ends, which lost 5 bases and 2 bases, there was a span of 18 bases. Germline lookup yields CDR1 SEHNR and CDR2 FQNEAQ (reference sequence).

This clonotype occurred a few times. The chain links TRBV5-1 to TRBJ1-2, with D perhaps matching TRBD1 (5 bases). From germline, CDR1 is SGHRS and CDR2 YFSETQ. Trimming cost V 2 bases and J 0 bases, with 8 bases left between them. This CDR3 contains 14 residues. The chain's CDR3 is CASSFGGTNYGYTF. DNA of the CDR3: TGCGCCAGCAGCTTCGGGGGGACTAACTATGGCTACACCTTC.